This entry lists 17 T cell receptor beta chains sequenced from one sample in a study of OX40 agonist ivuxolimab in advanced cancers. The repertoire was sequenced with immunoSEQ multiplex PCR; TCRdb's copy has only in-frame clones and lacks some. The data contain some 18,000 clones, 70% to 90% of them seen just once; the ten biggest clones take up 60% to 65%. Sequenced here: CD4+ or CD8+ T cells sorted from blood, sampled in a trial of the OX40 agonist ivuxolimab. Receptors were obtained from an adult with an advanced solid tumor such as melanoma, head and neck, liver or kidney cancer.

The chain has TRBV13 and TRBJ1-4, with 8 bases lining up with TRBD1. After removal of 5 bases from V and 5 bases from J, the junction contained 7 bases not matched to a gene. CDR3 length: 15 residues. In germline, CDR1 is PRHDT, CDR2 FYEKMQ (reference sequence). The CDR3 sequence is CASSRGRQGNEKLFF. CDR3 DNA: TGTGCCAGCAGCCGTGGACGACAGGGGAATGAAAAACTGTTTTTT.

The chain uses TRBV6-4 and TRBJ2-6, with TRBD1 identical over 7 bases. Per germline, CDR1 MRHNA and CDR2 SNTAGT. V was pared by 6 bases and J by 0 bases, with 5 bases of the junction left unmatched. The CDR3 totals 16 residues. CDR3 residues: CASSAQGDSGANVLTF. The CDR3 bases are TGTGCCAGCAGCGCCCAGGGGGACTCTGGGGCCAACGTCCTGACTTTC.

The rearrangement links TRBV7-8 to TRBJ2-2, with 8 positions matching TRBD1. CDR3 size: 16 residues. Germline trimming cut 8 bases from V and 5 bases from J; bases unmatched to any gene: 13. Germline V gene lookup returns CDR1 SGHVS and CDR2 FQNEAQ. CDR3 residues: CASGRNGQGDTGELFF. The CDR3 DNA is TGTGCCAGCGGGCGGAATGGACAGGGAGATACCGGGGAGCTGTTTTTT.

The chain couples TRBV30 to TRBJ2-7, with D possibly matching TRBD2 (5 bases). Germline V gene lookup returns CDR1 GTSNPN and CDR2 SVGIG (reference sequence). Trimming removed 2 bases at V and 7 bases at J, with 12 bases between. The CDR3 loop spans 12 amino acids. In DNA form, the CDR3 reads TGTGCCTGGAGTCCACCGGGGTGGGAGCAGTACTTC. Protein sequence: CAWSPPGWEQYF.

The V and J genes are TRBV11-2 and TRBJ2-2; 8 nucleotides align to TRBD1. This CDR3 has 15 amino acids. Germline CDR1 reads SGHAT; CDR2 reads FQNNGV. V lost 5 bases to trimming and J lost 5 bases; unmatched junction nucleotides: 7. The DNA for the CDR3 is TGTGCCAGCAGCCTCGGACAGGGCTGGACCGGGGAGCTGTTTTTT. It yields the protein CASSLGQGWTGELFF.

The chain couples TRBV19 to TRBJ2-7; 7 positions agree with TRBD2. Germline lookup yields CDR1 LNHDA and CDR2 SQIVND (reference sequence). The CDR3 is 11 amino acids. V was clipped by 3 bases and J by 11 bases; unmatched bases: 4. The CDR3 protein is CASSMGREKYF. In nucleotides, the CDR3 is TGTGCCAGTAGTATGGGGCGGGAGAAGTACTTC.

The chain is built from TRBV4-1 and TRBJ1-4, with D unclear. Germline V gene data show CDR1 as MGHRA and CDR2 as YSYEKL. The CDR3 runs 15 residues. With 1 base removed from V and 7 bases from J, the gap between germline ends came to 13 bases. The CDR3 loop is CASSQAVLRPEKLFF. The CDR3 region has the DNA TGCGCCAGCAGCCAAGCGGTTCTAAGGCCTGAAAAACTGTTTTTT.

The chain combines TRBV6-1 with TRBJ2-3; 9 positions agree with TRBD2. J was trimmed by 2 bases and V by 6 bases; bases with no gene match: 6. The CDR3 is made up of 15 amino acids. Germline-derived CDR1 and CDR2 are MNHNS and SASEGT. DNA for the CDR3: TGTGCCAGCAGGGTATTAGCGGGGGACACAGATACGCAGTATTTT. Its protein product is CASRVLAGDTDTQYF.

V usage is TRBV7-6 and J usage is TRBJ2-2; D is uncertain. CDR1 is SGHVS and CDR2 is FNYEAQ in the germline V gene. The germline V and J ends were trimmed by 5 bases and 6 bases, with 13 bases remaining between them. The CDR3 runs 14 residues. The CDR3 reads CASSPLPEAGELFF. The CDR3 DNA is TGTGCCAGCAGCCCCCTACCCGAAGCCGGGGAGCTGTTTTTT.

This chain connects TRBV4-1 to TRBJ2-2, with D unresolved. This CDR3 is built from 14 residues. From germline, CDR1 is MGHRA and CDR2 YSYEKL. Trimming removed 3 bases at V and 2 bases at J, with 7 bases between. The CDR3 sequence: CASSQAINTGELFF. The CDR3 nucleotides read TGCGCCAGCAGCCAGGCGATAAACACCGGGGAGCTGTTTTTT.

The CDR3 here is CASTPSGAGEWYEQFF. CDR3 DNA: TGTGCCAGCACCCCATCGGGGGCAGGGGAGTGGTATGAGCAGTTCTTC. V is TRBV27 and J is TRBJ2-1; D tentatively fits TRBD1 or TRBD2 (6 bases each). Trimming stripped 7 bases from V and 8 bases from J, with 24 bases between. The CDR3 has 16 amino acids. CDR1 is MNHEY and CDR2 is SMNVEV in the germline V gene (reference sequence).

The rearrangement joins TRBV11-2 to TRBJ2-7, with D possibly matching TRBD2 (5 bases). With 5 bases removed from V and 0 bases from J, the gap between germline ends came to 11 bases. Per the germline V gene, CDR1 is SGHAT and CDR2 is FQNNGV. The CDR3 loop spans 14 amino acids. The CDR3 DNA reads TGTGCCAGCAGCCAGGACCGGGGCTCCTACGAGCAGTACTTC. It is translated as CASSQDRGSYEQYF.

The chain couples TRBV4-1 to TRBJ2-7; TRBD1 is a possible D gene (5 bases). Germline V gene data show CDR1 as MGHRA and CDR2 as YSYEKL. Trimming removed 2 bases from V and 0 bases from J, with 11 bases in between. CDR3 length: 15 residues. The CDR3 loop is CASSQRQTFSYEQYF. In DNA form, the CDR3 reads TGCGCCAGCAGCCAAAGACAGACCTTCTCCTACGAGCAGTACTTC.

The chain carries TRBV2 and TRBJ2-7; D perhaps matches TRBD1 (5 bases). Germline V gene lookup returns CDR1 SNHLY and CDR2 FYNNEI. Trimming took 6 bases from V and 0 from J, leaving 12 bases between them. This CDR3 has 14 amino acids. CDR3 nucleotides: TGTGCCAGCAGCTTCGACGGACACTCCTACGAGCAGTACTTC. Encoded protein: CASSFDGHSYEQYF.

This chain uses TRBV9 with TRBJ2-7; D is undetermined. The CDR3 consists of 13 residues. CDR1 and CDR2 (germline): SGDLS, YYNGEE. V lost 4 bases, J lost 7 bases, and 15 bases lay in between. In DNA form, the CDR3 reads TGTGCCAGCAGCCCCCGAAACACTCTGGAGCAGTACTTC. Translation: CASSPRNTLEQYF.

The V call is TRBV19, the J call TRBJ2-2, with D perhaps matching TRBD2 (6 bases). The CDR3 is made up of 13 amino acids. The germline CDR1 and CDR2 sequences are LNHDA and SQIVND (reference sequence). V was clipped by 9 bases and J by 3 bases, with 11 bases between them. In DNA, the CDR3 is TGTGCCAGCAGGGACTTCTACACCGGGGAGCTGTTTTTT. This translates into CASRDFYTGELFF.

The rearrangement joins TRBV29-1 to TRBJ2-7; 7 bases map to TRBD1. V trimming: 5 bases; J trimming: 3 bases; junction bases outside the gene matches: 4. The germline V gene has CDR1 SQVTM and CDR2 ANQGSEA. The CDR3 is made up of 12 amino acids. In DNA, the CDR3 is TGCAGCGTTCAGGGGGTCCTCTACGAGCAGTACTTC. Encoded protein: CSVQGVLYEQYF.